What follows is one TCR beta chain and its context. Its cognate antigen is unknown. These data originate in a study of cytomegalovirus exposure and HLA in healthy donors. Study results and limitations: Most sequenced TCRs were rare (though some public TCRs occurred in many donors). Differences between HLA loci emerged in a later analysis of TCR association rates, with DRB1 most and HLA-C fewest. Presence/absence analyses treated sequencing depth as roughly uniform across donors.

With 60 Vbeta and 13 Jbeta primers, the PCR was carried out. Clones were sequenced by immunoSEQ multiplex PCR, and TCRdb holds only the in-frame ones, with some missing. The sample holds around 150,000 clones, under 90% seen once. This CDR3 spans 14 amino acids. Germline V CDR1 and CDR2: PRHDT, FYEKMQ (reference sequence). Trimming removed 4 bases from V and 1 base from J, with 7 bases in between. The TCR sequence derives from a man between 18 and 29 years old in good health and CMV-seronegative. The source material was PBMCs. V and J are TRBV13 and TRBJ2-2; D gene ambiguous. CDR3 sequence: CASSSPRNTGELFF. The CDR3 DNA is TGTGCCAGCAGCTCCCCCCGGAACACCGGGGAGCTGTTTTTT. The variable domain in full, with the rest retrieved from reference TRBV13 and TRBJ2-2, is AAGVIQSPRHLIKEKRETATLKCYPIPRHDTVYWYQQGPGQDPQFLISFYEKMQSDKGSIPDRFSAQQFSDYHSELNMSSLELGDSALYFCASSSPRNTGELFFGEGSRLTVL.